This T cell receptor beta chain was observed in a study of blood T cells in healthy people across ages. Combining a sample-barcoded 5' primer with a J-beta primer mix, a second PCR ran for about 7 to 12 cycles. Each cDNA molecule was tagged by a template-switch adaptor with 12 random nucleotides. MiXCR, run by TCRdb on the 5' RACE reads, gives a single entry per CDR3 protein. The sample holds 1.2 million to 1.5 million distinct CDR3 sequences, approximately 59% seen once. Germline CDR1 reads MGHRA; CDR2 reads YSYEKL. The CDR3 is 12 amino acids. The V end lost 4 bases, the J end lost 8 bases, and 11 bases lay between the germline ends.

The rearrangement uses TRBV4-1 and TRBJ1-2; D is undetermined. Sequences were obtained from blood. This clonotype was sampled from a man aged 18 to 29 in good health. The CDR3 DNA reads as TGCGCCAGCAGCCTTGACTCCAGGGGCTACACCTTC. Translating it yields CASSLDSRGYTF.